This T cell receptor beta chain was captured in a study of PD-1 blockade in classical Hodgkin lymphoma. Study outcomes and limitations: CD4+ TCR diversity, unlike CD8+, climbed significantly by C4D1. Reports indicated that newly diagnosed patients had lower baseline TCR diversity than healthy donors did.

Clones were sequenced by immunoSEQ multiplex PCR, and TCRdb holds only the in-frame ones, with some missing. Altogether some 13,000 clones are present, around 87% being singletons, with the ten largest covering 37%. This CDR3 is built from 15 residues. J lost 4 bases, V lost 1 base, and 3 bases had no gene match. The germline CDR1 and CDR2 sequences are MNHNS and SASEGT. There was relapse after autologous stem cell transplantation in every patient, and there was variation in brentuximab vedotin exposure. Points on this clone: Its antigen is not identified.

The sequencing used peripheral blood mononuclear cells (PBMCs), collected at baseline. The rearrangement joins TRBV6-1 to TRBJ1-2; 10 bases are a match to TRBD1. The clonotype originates from a human donor with classical Hodgkin lymphoma. In DNA, the CDR3 is TGTGCCAGCAGTGAAGGGACAGGGGGAAGCTATGGCTACACCTTC. Protein product: CASSEGTGGSYGYTF.